A single sample gave rise to the 24 T cell receptor beta chains below, sequenced in a study of blood T cell repertoires in COVID-19. Produced via immunoSEQ multiplex PCR; TCRdb's table is partial and in-frame only. The top ten clones hold less than 2% of a sample with about 300,000 clones, around 92% of them seen once. Material for sequencing was peripheral blood. The receptors shown here come from a woman in her 30s with COVID-19, enrolled during active disease.

The chain uses TRBV6-5 and TRBJ1-1, with D maybe TRBD1 (6 bases). V lost 2 bases to trimming and J lost 0 bases, with 13 bases between them. Germline values: CDR1 MNHEY, CDR2 SVGAGI. This CDR3 comprises 16 residues. The CDR3 DNA follows: TGTGCCAGCAGTTACAGGGGGGGAGGCATGAACACTGAAGCTTTCTTT. Its protein product is CASSYRGGGMNTEAFF.

The chain combines TRBV7-2 with TRBJ2-2; weak D call: TRBD1 (5 bases). Trimming removed 4 bases at V and 7 bases at J, with 16 bases between. The CDR3 loop spans 15 amino acids. The V gene's germline CDR1 is SGHTA and CDR2 FQGNSA. The CDR3 DNA follows: TGTGCCAGCAGCTCCGAGCCTGGGGCCGGCGGGGAGCTGTTTTTT. Amino acid sequence: CASSSEPGAGGELFF. Drawing the rest from reference TRBV7-2 and TRBJ2-2, the complete variable domain is GAGVSQSPSNKVTEKGKDVELRCDPISGHTALYWYRQSLGQGLEFLIYFQGNSAPDKSGLPSDRFSAERTGGSVSTLTIQRTQQEDSAVYLCASSSEPGAGGELFFGEGSRLTVL.

The chain links TRBV9 to TRBJ2-4, with 8 nucleotides matching TRBD2. J lost 0 bases, V lost 0 bases, and 2 bases had no gene match. Germline V gives CDR1 SGDLS, CDR2 YYNGEE. This CDR3 region has 16 residues. Here the CDR3 DNA reads TGTGCCAGCAGCGTAGGCGGGGGGTTAGCCAAAAACATTCAGTACTTC. Amino acid sequence: CASSVGGGLAKNIQYF.

This sequence joins TRBV3-1 (or the pseudogene TRBV3-2) and TRBJ2-1, with 8 bases matching TRBD2. The length of the CDR3 is 19 residues. Trimming at V came to 0 bases and at J to 5 bases, leaving 15 bases not matched to a gene. Germline V gene sequence: CDR1 LGHDT, CDR2 YNNKEL (reference sequence). The DNA of the CDR3 is TGTGCCAGCAGCCAAGATGTTTATGGCGGGGGGTCCCCCCACAATGAGCAGTTCTTC. Its protein product is CASSQDVYGGGSPHNEQFF.

The chain recombines TRBV20-1 with TRBJ1-2, with D uncertain. V shed 6 bases and J shed 3 bases, with 8 bases lying between them. Looked up from germline, CDR1 is DFQATT and CDR2 is SNEGSKA (reference sequence). The CDR3 contains 11 residues. The CDR3 sequence: CSAKRDYGYTF. CDR3 nucleotide sequence: TGCAGTGCGAAGAGGGACTATGGCTACACCTTC.

The chain is built from TRBV18 and TRBJ2-3, with 14 bases that match TRBD2. The germline V gene encodes CDR1 KGHSH and CDR2 LQKENI. This CDR3 comprises 18 residues. The trim removed 3 bases at V and 1 base at J, leaving 6 bases unmatched. The CDR3 DNA reads TGTGCCAGCTCACCCAGGGGACTAGCGGGGGTACGCACAGATACGCAGTATTTT. This encodes CASSPRGLAGVRTDTQYF.

This clone was observed once. CDR3 in DNA: TGTGCCAGCAGTGCCGATCCAGGGATCAATCAGCCCCAGCATTTT. The encoded protein is CASSADPGINQPQHF. The rearrangement joins TRBV2 to TRBJ1-5; perhaps TRBD1 as D (5 bases). V lost 4 bases to trimming and J lost 3 bases, with 13 bases between them. From germline, CDR1 is SNHLY and CDR2 FYNNEI. The CDR3 length is 15 residues.

The sample holds a few counts of this clone. The chain has TRBV19 and TRBJ1-6; the match to TRBD1 covers 7 bases. After removal of 6 bases from V and 2 bases from J, the junction contained 7 bases not matched to a gene. Germline lookup yields CDR1 LNHDA and CDR2 SQIVND (reference sequence). The CDR3 consists of 16 residues. The CDR3 sequence: CASRPGGSAYNSPLHF. The CDR3 DNA reads TGTGCCAGTAGACCAGGGGGATCGGCCTATAATTCACCCCTCCACTTT. Combining the CDR3 with reference TRBV19 and TRBJ1-6 gives the whole variable domain DGGITQSPKYLFRKEGQNVTLSCEQNLNHDAMYWYRQDPGQGLRLIYYSQIVNDFQKGDIAEGYSVSREKKESFPLTVTSAQKNPTAFYLCASRPGGSAYNSPLHFGNGTRLTVT.

The V call is TRBV2, the J call TRBJ1-2; TRBD1 agrees at 7 bases. Unmatched junction bases numbered 13, after V lost 9 bases and J lost 0 bases. Germline-derived CDR1 and CDR2 are SNHLY and FYNNEI. The CDR3 is 16 residues long. The chain's CDR3 is CASPSRQGESNYGYTF. The CDR3 DNA sequence: TGTGCCAGTCCTTCAAGACAGGGAGAATCTAACTATGGCTACACCTTC.

The chain combines TRBV6-6 with TRBJ1-2, with 8 bases lining up with TRBD1. The CDR3 contains 15 residues. V shed 7 bases, J shed 9 bases, and the junction held 16 bases outside the gene matches. In germline, CDR1 is MNHNY, CDR2 SVGAGI (reference sequence). CDR3 in amino acids: CASIQSWGQDLRYTF. The CDR3 region has the DNA TGTGCCAGCATCCAAAGTTGGGGACAGGATCTCCGCTACACCTTC.

The V call is TRBV12-5, the J call TRBJ1-1; D unresolved. The V end was cut by 1 base, the J end by 7 bases, with 7 bases between. This CDR3 region has 12 residues. Germline-derived CDR1 and CDR2 are LGHNT and FRNRAP. CDR3 protein: CASGLAGGEAFF. In DNA form, the CDR3 reads TGTGCTAGTGGTTTGGCGGGAGGTGAAGCTTTCTTT.

The chain combines TRBV9 with TRBJ1-3; D unclear. The V end was cut by 0 bases, the J end by 3 bases, with 4 bases between. The CDR3 is 13 residues long. Germline CDR1 reads SGDLS; CDR2 reads YYNGEE. CDR3 in DNA: TGTGCCAGCAGCGTAGACTATGGAAACACCATATATTTT. Protein sequence: CASSVDYGNTIYF.

This sequence joins TRBV2 and TRBJ2-7; 10 bases fit TRBD2. V trimming: 6 bases; J trimming: 3 bases; junction bases outside the gene matches: 8. This CDR3 has 15 residues. The germline gives CDR1 SNHLY, CDR2 FYNNEI. The CDR3 reads CASRGSGGALYEQYF. CDR3 nucleotide sequence: TGTGCCAGCAGAGGAAGCGGGGGGGCACTCTACGAGCAGTACTTC.

CDR3 sequence reads: CASSEAPDRGRGNTEAFF. CDR3 in DNA: TGTGCCAGCAGTGAAGCCCCGGACAGGGGGCGAGGGAACACTGAAGCTTTCTTT. The chain recombines TRBV6-1 with TRBJ1-1, with 11 bases fitting TRBD1. V was clipped by 0 bases and J by 1 base; unmatched bases: 7. Germline V gene data show CDR1 as MNHNS and CDR2 as SASEGT. The CDR3 is 18 amino acids.

The V gene is TRBV7-2, the J gene TRBJ2-5; 10 bases fit TRBD2. V shed 1 base and J 2 bases; nucleotides not matched to a gene: 1. CDR1 SGHTA and CDR2 FQGNSA come from the germline V gene. CDR3 length equals 15 residues. For the CDR3, the DNA is TGTGCCAGCAGCTTAGTGGGACTAGCGCAAGAGACCCAGTACTTC. Translating gives CASSLVGLAQETQYF.

V and J are TRBV15 and TRBJ2-2; 11 bases map to TRBD1. The germline V gene has CDR1 LNHNV and CDR2 YYDKDF (reference sequence). The CDR3 spans 17 residues. V shed 4 bases and J 7 bases; nucleotides not matched to a gene: 11. This chain's CDR3 is CATSTGGQGASSGELFF. The CDR3 nucleotides read TGTGCCACCAGCACAGGCGGACAGGGGGCTTCTAGCGGGGAGCTGTTTTTT.

There are a few counts of this clone. The rearrangement uses TRBV2 and TRBJ2-3, with TRBD2 matching over 8 bases. J gave up 1 base and V 7 bases, and 4 bases lay outside the gene matches. CDR3 length: 14 residues. In germline, CDR1 is SNHLY, CDR2 FYNNEI. DNA of the CDR3: TGTGCCAGCAATCCGGGACTAGGCACAGATACGCAGTATTTT. This codes for CASNPGLGTDTQYF.

The rearrangement joins TRBV12-3 or TRBV12-4 to TRBJ1-1; TRBD1 matches at 7 bases. Losses at the gene ends were 4 bases for V and 1 base for J; bases not matched to a gene: 0. The CDR3 has 13 amino acids. CDR3 DNA: TGTGCCAGCAGTTGGACAGGGAACACTGAAGCTTTCTTT. Amino acid sequence: CASSWTGNTEAFF.

The chain employs TRBV28 and TRBJ1-5; no firm D call. Germline loops: CDR1 MDHEN, CDR2 SYDVKM. V was pared by 4 bases and J by 7 bases, with 14 bases between. CDR3 length: 14 amino acids. CDR3 loop: CASSWLDGIQPQHF. The CDR3 DNA is TGTGCCAGCAGTTGGCTGGACGGGATACAGCCCCAGCATTTT.

The chain joins TRBV7-6 to TRBJ1-2, with 8 bases aligning to TRBD1. Germline CDR1 SGHVS, CDR2 FNYEAQ. The V segment lost 3 bases and the J segment 3 bases; nucleotides outside the gene matches: 0. The CDR3 extends over 13 amino acids. In DNA, the CDR3 is TGTGCCAGCAGCTTGGACAGGGACTATGGCTACACCTTC. Residues: CASSLDRDYGYTF.

V is TRBV4-1 and J is TRBJ2-3; 9 nucleotides match TRBD2. CDR3 length equals 15 residues. Germline V gene data show CDR1 as MGHRA and CDR2 as YSYEKL. J gave up 7 bases and V 1 base, and 6 bases lay outside the gene matches. In nucleotides, the CDR3 is TGCGCCAGCAGCCAAGGCCCTAGCGGGGATTATACGCAGTATTTT. It translates to CASSQGPSGDYTQYF.

This chain joins TRBV7-9 and TRBJ1-2; TRBD1 matches at 7 bases. The V and J ends lost 5 bases and 3 bases, in that order; junction bases with no gene match: 6. Germline CDR1 is SEHNR and CDR2 is FQNEAQ (reference sequence). This CDR3 has 14 residues. The CDR3 DNA reads TGTGCCAGCAGCCAGACCGACAGGGACTATGGCTACACCTTC. This encodes CASSQTDRDYGYTF.

This chain uses TRBV18 with TRBJ2-7, with 9 bases that match TRBD1. Trimming took 5 bases from V and 0 from J; bases not matched to a gene: 5. The CDR3 runs 15 residues. Germline CDR1 reads KGHSH; CDR2 reads LQKENI. The CDR3 sequence: CASSAGTGSSYEQYV. The CDR3 DNA reads as TGTGCCAGCTCAGCCGGGACAGGGAGCTCCTACGAGCAGTACGTC.

This rearrangement joins TRBV2 to TRBJ1-3, with a possible D match to TRBD1 (6 bases). Germline V gene lookup returns CDR1 SNHLY and CDR2 FYNNEI. CDR3 length: 15 amino acids. V gave up 9 bases and J gave up 0 bases, with 15 bases separating them. CDR3 residues: CASTRQARSGNTIYF. The CDR3 DNA is TGTGCCAGTACAAGACAGGCTCGCTCTGGAAACACCATATATTTT.